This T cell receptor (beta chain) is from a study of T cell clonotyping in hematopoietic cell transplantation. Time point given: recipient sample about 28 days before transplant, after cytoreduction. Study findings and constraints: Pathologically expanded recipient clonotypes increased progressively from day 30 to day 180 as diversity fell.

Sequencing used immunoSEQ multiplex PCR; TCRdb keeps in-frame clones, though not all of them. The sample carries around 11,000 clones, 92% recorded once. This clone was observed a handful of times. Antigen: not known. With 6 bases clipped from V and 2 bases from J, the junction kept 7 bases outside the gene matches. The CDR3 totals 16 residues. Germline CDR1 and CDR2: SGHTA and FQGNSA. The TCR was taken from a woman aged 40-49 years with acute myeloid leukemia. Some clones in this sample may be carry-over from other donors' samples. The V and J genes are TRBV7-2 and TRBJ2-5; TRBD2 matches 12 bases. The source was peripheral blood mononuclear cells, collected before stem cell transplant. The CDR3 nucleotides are TGTGCCAGCAGGAGAGGGACTAGCGGGCATCAAGAGACCCAGTACTTC. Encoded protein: CASRRGTSGHQETQYF.